The 18 T cell receptor beta chains below come from one sample, sequenced in a study of circulating CD8 cells and anti-PD-1 response in melanoma. TCR libraries were prepared from roughly 14 ng of total RNA with the QIAseq Immune Repertoire TCR panel. Each CDR3 protein is one row after TCRdb ran MiXCR on the reads. The sample comprises several hundred distinct CDR3 sequences, roughly an eighth of which are singletons, and roughly three fifths rests with the top ten. Sorting of live CD3+CD8+TCRalphabeta+ cells by PD-1 and/or TIGIT gave four subsets. The sample in question was CD8+ T cells from PBMCs, obtained at baseline or after one month of anti-PD-1 therapy (not recorded which). All receptors come from a human donor with melanoma.

This clonotype is judged hyperexpanded. The V gene is TRBV7-2, the J gene TRBJ1-2, with D unresolved. Trimming took off 3 bases at V and 4 bases at J, with 18 bases between the two ends. This CDR3 comprises 16 residues. Germline V gene lookup returns CDR1 SGHTA and CDR2 FQGNSA. In DNA, the CDR3 is TGTGCCAGCAGCTTGGAAGTTGGCAGCGAGACCTATGGCTACACCTTC. Its translation: CASSLEVGSETYGYTF.

Sample share makes this clonotype large. The genes are TRBV4-3 and TRBJ2-5; TRBD2 might be the D (6 bases). CDR1 and CDR2 (germline): LGHNA, YSLEER. The CDR3 has 15 residues. The V end lost 0 bases, the J end lost 4 bases, and 12 bases lay between the germline ends. In DNA form, the CDR3 reads TGCGCCAGCAGCCAAGAGGGGCGGCGGGGAGAGACCCAGTACTTC. Protein: CASSQEGRRGETQYF.

This clonotype is large. V usage is TRBV12-3 or TRBV12-4 and J usage is TRBJ2-7; D gene ambiguous. This CDR3 is 13 amino acids long. V was shortened by 5 bases and J by 7 bases, with 15 bases between the two germline ends. CDR3 sequence: CASSPNNGYEQYF. The DNA of the CDR3 is TGTGCCAGCAGTCCGAATAACGGTTATGAGCAGTACTTC.

V gene TRBV2 combines with J gene TRBJ2-1; the D is unclear. Germline CDR1 and CDR2: SNHLY and FYNNEI. The CDR3 is 11 residues long. With 6 bases removed from V and 10 bases from J, the gap between germline ends came to 10 bases. CDR3 in DNA: TGTGCCAGCAGCTCCGGTTGGGAGCAGTTCTTC. This encodes CASSSGWEQFF.

The genes are TRBV25-1 and TRBJ2-7; D uncertain. Trimming left V 4 bases short and J 2 bases short, with 0 bases between. The CDR3 loop spans 10 amino acids. Germline lookup yields CDR1 MGHDK and CDR2 SYGVNS. CDR3 DNA: TGTGCCAGCAGTGCCTACGAGCAGTACTTC. Its translation is CASSAYEQYF.

This clonotype is hyperexpanded. The chain carries TRBV7-2 and TRBJ2-3; D might be TRBD2 (6 bases). Trimming stripped 1 base from V and 0 bases from J, with 14 bases between. In germline, CDR1 is SGHTA, CDR2 FQGNSA. The CDR3 spans 17 residues. The CDR3 region has the DNA TGTGCCAGCAGCTTAGATCCCGGGGGTACTAGCACAGATACGCAGTATTTT. Encoded protein: CASSLDPGGTSTDTQYF. The variable domain in full, completed from reference TRBV7-2 and TRBJ2-3, reads GAGVSQSPSNKVTEKGKDVELRCDPISGHTALYWYRQSLGQGLEFLIYFQGNSAPDKSGLPSDRFSAERTGGSVSTLTIQRTQQEDSAVYLCASSLDPGGTSTDTQYFGPGTRLTVL.

This clonotype has a handful of counts. A single base separates this from a much larger clone, so it may be a read error. V usage is TRBV9 and J usage is TRBJ2-3; D is undetermined. The CDR3 length is 16 residues. Germline-derived CDR1 and CDR2 are SGDLS and YYNGEE. CDR3 bases: TGTGCCAGCAGCGTAGACGGCCGCCTCGCCATAGATACGCGGTATTTT. Protein sequence: CASSVDGRLAIDTRYF. Filled out from reference TRBV9 and TRBJ2-3, the complete variable domain reads DSGVTQTPKHLITATGQRVTLRCSPRSGDLSVYWYQQSLDQGLQFLIQYYNGEERAKGNILERFSAQQFPDLHSELNLSSLELGDSALYFCASSVDGRLAIDTRYFGPGTRLTVL.

Only a few counts were recorded for this clonotype. A much larger clone is a single base away; this may be a read error. The rearrangement links TRBV6-5 to TRBJ2-3; possibly TRBD1 for D (5 bases). There are 16 residues in the CDR3. V shed 0 bases and J shed 6 bases, with 16 bases lying between them. Germline V gene sequence: CDR1 MNHEY, CDR2 SVGAGI. As DNA, the CDR3 is TGTGCCAGCAGTTACTCGAGGTTCAGGGCATCCGATACGCAGTATTTT. It yields the protein CASSYSRFRASDTQYF.

In this sample, this clonotype is medium-sized. The chain uses TRBV19 and TRBJ1-1, with D possibly TRBD1 on 5 matching bases. Germline loops: CDR1 LNHDA, CDR2 SQIVND (reference sequence). The ends were cut back, 5 bases at V and 3 bases at J, with 13 bases in the middle. The CDR3 runs 14 residues. The CDR3, as DNA: TGTGCCAGTAGTCCCCAATCGGGGGACACTGAAGCTTTCTTT. Translating gives CASSPQSGDTEAFF.

This clonotype is deemed medium-sized. The gene calls are TRBV11-2 and TRBJ2-4, with D perhaps TRBD2 (5 bases). The CDR3 totals 17 residues. Germline V lookup: CDR1 SGHAT, CDR2 FQNNGV. The V end lost 1 base, the J end lost 3 bases, and 16 bases lay between the germline ends. The CDR3 DNA reads TGTGCCAGCAGCTTAGTGGGAGAAGCTCTAGGCAAAAACATTCAGTACTTC. This gives the protein CASSLVGEALGKNIQYF. Drawing the rest from reference TRBV11-2 and TRBJ2-4, the complete variable domain is EAGVAQSPRYKIIEKRQSVAFWCNPISGHATLYWYQQILGQGPKLLIQFQNNGVVDDSQLPKDRFSAERLKGVDSTLKIQPAKLEDSAVYLCASSLVGEALGKNIQYFGAGTRLSVL.

This clonotype was counted a few times. CDR3 loop: CASSYPLTNPTGELFF. The CDR3 DNA sequence: TGTGCCAGCAGCTACCCCCTGACAAACCCGACCGGGGAGCTGTTTTTT. V is TRBV7-2 and J is TRBJ2-2; D not certain. The length of the CDR3 is 16 residues. Trimming took 4 bases from V and 5 from J, leaving 17 bases between them. Germline CDR1 is SGHTA and CDR2 is FQGNSA.

As concerns this clonotype: A much larger clonotype is one base distant, so this may be a read error. The CDR3 is CAIETGGVATDTQYF. CDR3 DNA: TGTGCCATCGAAACGGGGGGCGTTGCCACAGATACGCAGTATTTT. The chain joins TRBV10-3 to TRBJ2-3; possible D gene TRBD2, 7 bases. This CDR3 spans 15 amino acids. CDR1 and CDR2 (germline): ENHRY, SYGVKD. The V gene lost 8 bases and the J gene lost 2 bases, with 17 bases spanning the gap.

This clonotype was counted between two and nine times. Since a much larger clone is just one base distant, this may be a read error. It is likely a read error, because the conserved phenylalanine at the end of the CDR3 is missing. The J gene is TRBJ2-3, the V gene TRBV12-3 or TRBV12-4, with TRBD1 matching 8 bases. The CDR3 covers 15 residues. V lost 4 bases to trimming and J lost 5 bases; unmatched junction nucleotides: 8. CDR3 sequence reads: CASSSQGARVDTQYL. CDR3 in DNA: TGTGCCAGCAGTTCCCAGGGGGCGAGGGTAGATACGCAGTATCTT.

By proportion, this clonotype is medium-sized. The rearrangement uses TRBV4-3 and TRBJ1-2; D is ambiguous. The CDR3 loop spans 12 amino acids. Trimming took off 1 base at V and 4 bases at J, with 4 bases between the two ends. Germline V lookup: CDR1 LGHNA, CDR2 YSLEER. The DNA of the CDR3 is TGCGCCAGCAGCCAAGGGATCTATGGCTACACCTTC. Its translation: CASSQGIYGYTF.

The chain combines TRBV19 with TRBJ1-2; D is uncertain. The germline gives CDR1 LNHDA, CDR2 SQIVND (reference sequence). This CDR3 is built from 13 residues. V gave up 7 bases and J gave up 4 bases, with 13 bases separating them. CDR3 nucleotides: TGTGCCAGTAACCCCCGTTTAACCTATGGCTACACCTTC. It translates to CASNPRLTYGYTF. Full variable domain (remainder filled in from reference TRBV19 and TRBJ1-2): DGGITQSPKYLFRKEGQNVTLSCEQNLNHDAMYWYRQDPGQGLRLIYYSQIVNDFQKGDIAEGYSVSREKKESFPLTVTSAQKNPTAFYLCASNPRLTYGYTFGSGTRLTVV.

This clonotype is labeled as large. V usage is TRBV24-1 and J usage is TRBJ2-7; 7 bases line up with TRBD2. Germline CDR1 and CDR2: KGHDR and SFDVKD. The J segment lost 1 base and the V segment lost 9 bases, leaving 11 bases of the junction unmatched. The CDR3 is made up of 15 amino acids. CDR3 nucleotides: TGTGCCACCCGGGAGGACACGCCAACGTCCTACGAGCAGTACTTC. This encodes CATREDTPTSYEQYF.

This clonotype has only a few counts. This rearrangement joins TRBV11-2 to TRBJ2-1; perhaps TRBD2 as D (6 bases). The V end lost 5 bases, the J end lost 5 bases, and 13 bases lay between the germline ends. From germline, CDR1 is SGHAT and CDR2 FQNNGV. This CDR3 has 14 residues. The CDR3 reads CASSEWGVDNEQFF. CDR3 in DNA: TGTGCCAGCAGCGAATGGGGGGTTGACAATGAGCAGTTCTTC.

This clonotype is judged medium-sized. The chain employs TRBV19 and TRBJ1-2; D ambiguous. CDR1 LNHDA and CDR2 SQIVND come from the germline V gene (reference sequence). V lost 3 bases and J lost 4, with 9 bases in between. The CDR3 length is 13 residues. CDR3 coding DNA: TGTGCCAGTAGTATTACCGGGCTCTATGGCTACACCTTC. This translates into CASSITGLYGYTF.